This T cell receptor (beta chain) was profiled in a study of T cells in Graves' hyperthyroidism and ophthalmopathy. The study's findings and limits: A model of 13 V-J features distinguished ophthalmopathy from stable hyperthyroidism.

The CDR3 covers 13 residues. The V end lost 8 bases, the J end lost 2 bases, and 10 bases lay between the germline ends. This clonotype was found many times. The antigen is unknown. Amplified TCR beta CDR3 regions derived from RNA transcripts. TCR CDR3 underwent first-round RT-PCR with the HTBI primer set. TCRdb reprocessed the multiplex PCR reads with MiXCR, giving one entry per CDR3 protein. This repertoire shows roughly 400,000 distinct CDR3 sequences, about 14% found once; its top ten account for 28%. V gene TRBV12-3 or TRBV12-4 combines with J gene TRBJ1-5, with D unresolved. The sequencing input was blood. The source of this sequence is a man aged 45-60 years with Graves' ophthalmopathy. CDR3 sequence (DNA): TGTGCCAGCTTGGCTGAGGGCAATCAGCCCCAGCATTTT. Residues: CASLAEGNQPQHF.